The next 25 T cell receptor beta chains were all read from a single sample in a study of T cells in Graves' hyperthyroidism and ophthalmopathy. Amplified TCR beta CDR3 regions derived from RNA transcripts. Carried out on the TCR CDR3, a first-round RT-PCR used the HTBI primer set. TCRdb independently ran MiXCR on the multiplex PCR reads; one entry per CDR3 protein. The sample has about 500,000 distinct CDR3 sequences; about 16% are singletons. The sample was blood. The receptor source for this set is a woman aged 25-40 years with Graves' ophthalmopathy.

This clonotype occurred many times. The chain carries TRBV12-5 and TRBJ2-1; the D gene is possibly TRBD2 (5 bases). V lost 1 base, J lost 4 bases, and 8 bases lay in between. Germline V gene data show CDR1 as LGHNT and CDR2 as FRNRAP. This CDR3 comprises 14 residues. This chain's CDR3 is CASGLGTGYNEQFF. CDR3 nucleotide sequence: TGTGCTAGTGGTTTGGGTACGGGGTACAATGAGCAGTTCTTC.

The table lists this clonotype with many counts. The chain carries TRBV4-3 and TRBJ2-3; D is uncertain. There are 16 residues in the CDR3. CDR1 LGHNA and CDR2 YSLEER come from the germline V gene. V was clipped by 7 bases and J by 2 bases, with 19 bases between them. CDR3 in amino acids: CASILTRRHLTDTQYF. The CDR3 nucleotides read TGCGCCAGCATCCTGACGAGGCGTCACCTCACAGATACGCAGTATTTT.

In this sample, this clonotype turned up a few times. In nucleotides, the CDR3 is TGTGCCAGTAGTAAGGCGGGCACGGCTGGAAACACCATATATTTT. Translation: CASSKAGTAGNTIYF. V is TRBV19 and J is TRBJ1-3; D gene uncertain. V lost 4 bases and J lost 2, with 12 bases in between. CDR1 is LNHDA and CDR2 is SQIVND in the germline V gene (reference sequence). The CDR3 covers 15 residues.

This clonotype occurred many times. The CDR3 nucleotides are TGTGCCTGGAGTGTCAACTCTGGAAACACCATATATTTT. This gives the protein CAWSVNSGNTIYF. The chain links TRBV30 to TRBJ1-3; no reliable D call. Trimming stripped 0 bases from V and 0 bases from J, with 3 bases between. Germline values: CDR1 GTSNPN, CDR2 SVGIG (reference sequence). CDR3 size: 13 residues. The full variable domain, with the rest looked up from reference TRBV30 and TRBJ1-3, is SQTIHQWPATLVQPVGSPLSLECTVEGTSNPNLYWYRQAAGRGLQLLFYSVGIGQISSEVPQNLSASRPQDRQFILSSKKLLLSDSGFYLCAWSVNSGNTIYFGEGSWLTVV.

The chain combines TRBV5-6 with TRBJ1-2, with 8 bases fitting TRBD1. Germline V lookup: CDR1 SGHDT, CDR2 YYEEEE. The CDR3 runs 14 residues. V lost 4 bases, J lost 8 bases, and 10 bases stayed unmatched. CDR3 nucleotides: TGTGCCAGCAGCATGGACAGGGCCGACGGGGGCTACACCTTC. It encodes CASSMDRADGGYTF.

This clonotype showed up just a few times. The chain links TRBV28 to TRBJ2-7, with 10 bases fitting TRBD2. CDR3 size: 15 residues. V lost 10 bases, J lost 1 base, and 10 bases stayed unmatched. Germline lookup yields CDR1 MDHEN and CDR2 SYDVKM. The CDR3 region is CATAGASGSSYEQYF. For the CDR3, the DNA is TGTGCCACCGCGGGGGCTAGCGGGAGTTCCTACGAGCAGTACTTC.

This clonotype was detected ten times or more. The chain is built from TRBV3-1 and TRBJ1-1, with no clear D. Deletions cut 1 base from V and 4 bases from J, with 7 bases between. Germline V gene sequence: CDR1 LGHDT, CDR2 YNNKEL (reference sequence). The CDR3 length is 13 residues. CDR3 DNA sequence: TGTGCCAGCAGCCAAGTTGGCGGCACTGAAGCTTTCTTT. Its protein is CASSQVGGTEAFF.

This clonotype was seen repeatedly, ten times or more. The chain employs TRBV7-8 and TRBJ2-2; possible D gene TRBD2, 7 bases. Trimming removed 5 bases from V and 7 bases from J, with 29 bases in between. Germline CDR1 reads SGHVS; CDR2 reads FQNEAQ. This CDR3 spans 19 amino acids. CDR3 nucleotides: TGTGCCAGCAGCCGACGTCCTGGGGGGGGTACAGGGTACGGCGGGGAGCTGTTTTTT. Residues: CASSRRPGGGTGYGGELFF.

For this clonotype: This could be a read error, since a much larger clone is one nucleotide away. The V and J genes are TRBV20-1 and TRBJ1-5; D may be TRBD1 (5 bases). In germline, CDR1 is DFQATT, CDR2 SNEGSKA (reference sequence). This CDR3 comprises 17 residues. V was pared by 0 bases and J by 7 bases, with 22 bases between. The CDR3 is CSARDRIRGSRWQPQHF. The CDR3 DNA reads as TGCAGTGCTAGAGATCGGATCCGGGGCAGTCGATGGCAGCCCCAGCATTTT.

The V call is TRBV7-9, the J call TRBJ2-1; 8 positions agree with TRBD2. Germline-derived CDR1 and CDR2 are SEHNR and FQNEAQ (reference sequence). The CDR3 loop spans 15 amino acids. Losses at the gene ends were 5 bases for V and 7 bases for J; bases not matched to a gene: 10. The CDR3 is CASSDPGLGINEQFF. The CDR3 DNA follows: TGTGCCAGCAGCGATCCGGGACTAGGGATAAATGAGCAGTTCTTC.

This clonotype was detected only a few times. The gene calls are TRBV28 and TRBJ2-1; D not certain. Trimming took off 3 bases at V and 5 bases at J, with 14 bases between the two ends. Germline CDR1 is MDHEN and CDR2 is SYDVKM. CDR3 length: 15 residues. This chain's CDR3 is CASSFEGKGHNEQFF. CDR3 DNA sequence: TGTGCCAGCAGTTTTGAAGGGAAGGGCCACAATGAGCAGTTCTTC. The variable domain in full, completed from reference TRBV28 and TRBJ2-1, reads DVKVTQSSRYLVKRTGEKVFLECVQDMDHENMFWYRQDPGLGLRLIYFSYDVKMKEKGDIPEGYSVSREKKERFSLILESASTNQTSMYLCASSFEGKGHNEQFFGPGTRLTVL.

This clonotype was counted between two and nine times. This chain uses TRBV20-1 with TRBJ2-1; D is unresolved. Germline V lookup: CDR1 DFQATT, CDR2 SNEGSKA (reference sequence). Trimming removed 0 bases at V and 4 bases at J, with 16 bases between. This CDR3 has 16 amino acids. DNA of the CDR3: TGCAGTGCTAGAGAGTGGTCCGACGGAGAGTACAATGAGCAGTTCTTC. It is translated as CSAREWSDGEYNEQFF.

This clonotype has a count of ten or more. This chain links TRBV7-9 with TRBJ2-7; 7 bases agree with TRBD1. This CDR3 has 13 amino acids. Germline values: CDR1 SEHNR, CDR2 FQNEAQ (reference sequence). V gave up 6 bases and J gave up 5 bases; unmatched junction bases: 7. The CDR3 coding sequence is TGTGCCAGCAGGGAGAAAGGGGGCCACGAGCAGTACTTC. Protein sequence: CASREKGGHEQYF.

This clonotype was recorded many times. The chain employs TRBV2 and TRBJ2-7, with 7 bases identical to TRBD1. With V trimmed by 6 bases and J by 3 bases, 2 bases remained unmatched. This CDR3 has 12 residues. Germline V CDR1 and CDR2: SNHLY, FYNNEI. The CDR3 coding sequence is TGTGCCAGCAGAAGACAGGGCTACGAGCAGTACTTC. This sequence encodes CASRRQGYEQYF.

This chain uses TRBV7-9 with TRBJ2-7, with 7 bases aligning to TRBD1. This CDR3 has 16 amino acids. The V gene end was trimmed by 4 bases and the J gene end by 2 bases; junction bases not matched to a gene: 11. The V gene's germline CDR1 is SEHNR and CDR2 FQNEAQ (reference sequence). CDR3 coding DNA: TGTGCCAGCAGCTCTGACAGGGTCATTAGCCCCTACGAGCAGTACTTC. Amino acid sequence: CASSSDRVISPYEQYF.

The chain uses TRBV20-1 and TRBJ2-2; TRBD2 matches at 13 bases. Unmatched junction bases numbered 11, after V lost 5 bases and J lost 5 bases. The CDR3 runs 17 residues. The germline V gene has CDR1 DFQATT and CDR2 SNEGSKA (reference sequence). The CDR3 DNA is TGCAGTGCTGCCGGGACTAGCGGGGTGGGAAGGACCGGGGAGCTGTTTTTT. Protein product: CSAAGTSGVGRTGELFF.

V gene TRBV5-5 combines with J gene TRBJ1-5; D ambiguous. Trimming removed 4 bases from V and 15 bases from J, with 14 bases in between. The CDR3 is 11 amino acids. Looked up from germline, CDR1 is SGHKS and CDR2 is YYEKEE (reference sequence). The CDR3 nucleotides are TGTGCCAGCAGCATTGAGGAGTCTCTGCATTTT. Protein product: CASSIEESLHF. Full variable domain (outside the CDR3, taken from reference TRBV5-5 and TRBJ1-5): DAGVTQSPTHLIKTRGQQVTLRCSPISGHKSVSWYQQVLGQGPQFIFQYYEKEERGRGNFPDRFSARQFPNYSSELNVNALLLGDSALYLCASSIEESLHFGDGTRLSIL.

The V gene is TRBV7-3, the J gene TRBJ2-2, with TRBD2 matching 10 bases. V lost 4 bases to trimming and J lost 4 bases; unmatched junction nucleotides: 15. CDR1 is SGHTA, CDR2 FQGTGA, per germline. This CDR3 has 19 residues. The CDR3 here is CASSSPRGAGGLSTGELFF. CDR3 nucleotide sequence: TGTGCCAGCAGCTCTCCTCGAGGAGCGGGAGGGCTCAGCACCGGGGAGCTGTTTTTT.

This clonotype was found many times. This sequence joins TRBV20-1 and TRBJ2-1; unclear D gene. CDR1 is DFQATT and CDR2 is SNEGSKA in the germline V gene (reference sequence). V was shortened by 1 base and J by 5 bases, with 9 bases between the two germline ends. The CDR3 totals 13 residues. The CDR3 is CSARAPNHNEQFF. The CDR3 bases are TGCAGTGCTAGAGCCCCTAATCACAATGAGCAGTTCTTC.

Points on this clonotype: A much larger clone sits a single nucleotide away, making a read error possible. This chain links TRBV5-4 with TRBJ2-7, with TRBD2 matching 7 bases. The J segment lost 7 bases and the V segment lost 0 bases, leaving 13 bases of the junction unmatched. Germline V lookup: CDR1 SGHNT, CDR2 YYREEE (reference sequence). CDR3 length: 16 residues. The CDR3 DNA sequence: TGTGCCAGCAGCTTGGCCGGGGAGCGGGGCCACAATGAGCAGTACTTC. It yields the protein CASSLAGERGHNEQYF.

The chain couples TRBV5-6 to TRBJ2-3; D might be TRBD2 (6 bases). There are 15 residues in the CDR3. The germline CDR1 and CDR2 sequences are SGHDT and YYEEEE. V lost 2 bases and J lost 2, with 12 bases in between. For the CDR3, the DNA is TGTGCCAGCAGCTTCCCACGGCGGGACACAGATACGCAGTATTTT. Translating gives CASSFPRRDTDTQYF.

This clonotype was counted at least ten times. The V and J genes are TRBV20-1 and TRBJ2-3; D perhaps matches TRBD2 (6 bases). The CDR3 consists of 14 residues. In germline, CDR1 is DFQATT, CDR2 SNEGSKA (reference sequence). The V and J ends lost 6 bases and 2 bases respectively, with 15 bases between them. CDR3 coding DNA: TGCAGTGCAGGGGACTTTTTGTCCACAGATACGCAGTATTTT. Protein product: CSAGDFLSTDTQYF.

This clonotype appeared many times. The V gene is TRBV19, the J gene TRBJ1-5; TRBD1 might be the D (5 bases). Looked up from germline, CDR1 is LNHDA and CDR2 is SQIVND (reference sequence). The V gene lost 3 bases and the J gene lost 5 bases, with 8 bases spanning the gap. This CDR3 comprises 13 residues. In DNA, the CDR3 is TGTGCCAGTAGTATCCAGGGAGATCAGCCCCAGCATTTT. It yields the protein CASSIQGDQPQHF.

This clonotype was counted ten times or more. The chain employs TRBV5-4 and TRBJ1-1; D is ambiguous. Germline V gene sequence: CDR1 SGHNT, CDR2 YYREEE (reference sequence). The CDR3 loop spans 12 amino acids. V was trimmed by 1 base and J by 5 bases, leaving 6 bases between them. This CDR3 reads CASSLFQTEAFF. DNA of the CDR3: TGTGCCAGCAGCTTGTTTCAGACTGAAGCTTTCTTT.

This clonotype was seen a few times. The rearrangement uses TRBV10-3 and TRBJ2-3; 8 positions match TRBD2. The CDR3 is made up of 16 amino acids. Germline CDR1 ENHRY, CDR2 SYGVKD. Losses at the gene ends were 0 bases for V and 4 bases for J; bases not matched to a gene: 6. CDR3 residues: CAISESSAGGPDTQYF. CDR3 DNA: TGTGCCATCAGTGAGTCGTCTGCGGGAGGACCAGATACGCAGTATTTT.